A selection of T cell receptor beta chains follows, all from one sample in a study of blood T cell repertoires in COVID-19. Sequenced by immunoSEQ multiplex PCR; TCRdb stores in-frame clones only, minus some. Of 80,000 to 95,000 clones listed, roughly 76% are singletons. The sample was peripheral blood. These receptors were obtained from a woman aged 45 to 65 with acute or convalescent COVID-19. Both conserved end residues are part of each CDR3. A D gene is named only where the DNA matches it firmly. Expanded clones are given a class, and other clones once, few, many or no size at all.

TRBV7-2	TRBD1	TRBJ1-1	NA	TGTGCCAGCAGCTGGGGACAGATGAACACTGAAGCTTTCTTT	CASSWGQMNTEAFF
TRBV6-5	NA	TRBJ2-5	NA	TGTGCCAGCAGCCCAGGGGAGATTAAGCGAGAGACCCAGTACTTC	CASSPGEIKRETQYF
TRBV5-1	NA	TRBJ2-1	NA	TGCGCCAGCAGCTCCCAGGTGGATGAGCAGTTCTTC	CASSSQVDEQFF
TRBV5-1	TRBD1	TRBJ2-1	NA	TGCGCCAGCAGCTTGACAGGGGCAAACTACAATGAGCAGTTCTTC	CASSLTGANYNEQFF
TRBV29-1	NA	TRBJ2-1	NA	TGCAGCGTTGAAGGACAGGCCTACAATGAGCAGTTCTTC	CSVEGQAYNEQFF
TRBV28	NA	TRBJ1-4	NA	TGTGCCAGCTCGTTTAGCAGGGTGGCTAATGAAAAACTGTTTTTT	CASSFSRVANEKLFF
TRBV4-3	TRBD1	TRBJ1-5	NA	TGCGCCAGCAGCCAAGACCGGACAGGGATCCATCAGCCCCAGCATTTT	CASSQDRTGIHQPQHF
TRBV6-2/TRBV6-3	TRBD1	TRBJ1-2	NA	TGTGCCAGCAGTCCGGGACAGGGAGGAGATGGCTACACCTTC	CASSPGQGGDGYTF
TRBV5-1	TRBD2	TRBJ2-3	NA	TGCGCCAGCAGCCCGACCGGGGGGGCGGTAACAGATACGCAGTATTTT	CASSPTGGAVTDTQYF
TRBV2	TRBD1	TRBJ2-3	NA	TGTGCCATCCCTTGGACAGGGACAGATACGCAGTATTTT	CAIPWTGTDTQYF
TRBV11-2	NA	TRBJ1-2	NA	TGTGCCAGCAGCTTCAAACGGGGTTCTGGCTACACCTTC	CASSFKRGSGYTF
TRBV4-3	TRBD1	TRBJ1-1	NA	TGCGCCCCAAGCCGGGTCGGACAGGGAGCGAACACTGAAGCTTTCTTT	CAPSRVGQGANTEAFF
TRBV27	TRBD2	TRBJ2-5	NA	TGTGCCAGCAGTTTATTCGCCGGGACTAGCGGGGGTGCAGGAGAGACCCAGTACTTC	CASSLFAGTSGGAGETQYF
TRBV15	NA	TRBJ1-2	NA	TGTGCCACCAGCAGAGATCGACAGAGCTATGGCTACACCTTC	CATSRDRQSYGYTF
TRBV28	NA	TRBJ2-7	NA	TGTGCCAGCAGCATACAGGGAGCCTCCTACGAGCAGTACTTC	CASSIQGASYEQYF
TRBV2	NA	TRBJ2-6	NA	TGTGCCAGCAGGGGGGAGGCCTCTGGGGCCAACGTCCTGACTTTC	CASRGEASGANVLTF
TRBV3-1/TRBV3-2	TRBD2	TRBJ2-5	NA	TGTGCCAGCAGCCAATCGGGAGGAGCGGGGGGGCCCCGGGAGACCCAGTACTTC	CASSQSGGAGGPRETQYF
TRBV7-9	NA	TRBJ2-3	NA	TGTGCCAGCAGCCGGCAGGGCACAGATACGCAGTATTTT	CASSRQGTDTQYF
TRBV6-5	NA	TRBJ1-1	NA	TGTGCCAGCAGTTTCGGGGGGAACACTGAAGCTTTCTTT	CASSFGGNTEAFF
TRBV7-9	NA	TRBJ1-2	NA	TGTGCCAGCAGCTTAGTAGAATATGGCTACACCTTC	CASSLVEYGYTF
TRBV19	TRBD1	TRBJ2-2	NA	TGTGCCAGTAGGCCCTCGGGACAGGGGATTGGCACCGGGGAGCTGTTTTTT	CASRPSGQGIGTGELFF
TRBV6-1	NA	TRBJ2-3	NA	TGTGCCAGCAGTGAGGCGGAACACGGGAGAAGTACGCAGTATTTT	CASSEAEHGRSTQYF
TRBV19	NA	TRBJ2-7	NA	TGTGCCAGTAGTATAGGGGGCACCTCGGCCCTTCCCTACGAGCAGTACTTC	CASSIGGTSALPYEQYF
TRBV28	NA	TRBJ1-1	NA	TGTGCCAGCAGTTTAGACGGGATGAACACTGAAGCTTTCTTT	CASSLDGMNTEAFF
TRBV5-4	NA	TRBJ1-1	NA	TGTGCCAGCAGCTTACCGGGACAAACTGAAGCTTTCTTT	CASSLPGQTEAFF
TRBV5-4	NA	TRBJ1-1	NA	TGTGCCAGCAGCTTGGGAGTGGGGGCGCGAACTGAAGCTTTCTTT	CASSLGVGARTEAFF
TRBV7-2	NA	TRBJ2-3	NA	TGTGCCAGCGCCCTTTCTAACGGGGAGGAAGATACGCAGTATTTT	CASALSNGEEDTQYF
TRBV15	TRBD1	TRBJ1-5	NA	TGTGCCACCAGCAGTCTTCAGGGGGATCAGCCCCAGCATTTT	CATSSLQGDQPQHF
TRBV7-3	TRBD2	TRBJ2-5	NA	TGTGCCAGCAGCTTGAGCGGGGGGGTCCAAGAGACCCAGTACTTC	CASSLSGGVQETQYF
TRBV5-1	NA	TRBJ1-2	NA	TGCGCCAGCAGCACCCCGGAGGGGATGGGCTACACCTTC	CASSTPEGMGYTF
TRBV12-3/TRBV12-4	NA	TRBJ1-1	NA	TGTGCCAGCACCCCCGGGACAGAAGCTTTCTTT	CASTPGTEAFF
TRBV5-1	NA	TRBJ1-4	NA	TGCGCCAGCAGCTTGGATCCCGGGGGTACTAATGAAAAACTGTTTTTT	CASSLDPGGTNEKLFF
TRBV30	NA	TRBJ1-1	NA	TGTGCCTGGAGTGTAGAGATGAACACTGAAGCTTTCTTT	CAWSVEMNTEAFF
TRBV9	TRBD1	TRBJ1-4	few	TGTGCCAGCAGCGCCCGGGACAGGGGGCGTGGTGATGAAAAACTGTTTTTT	CASSARDRGRGDEKLFF
TRBV5-1	NA	TRBJ2-7	NA	TGCGCCAGCAGCCCGTGGGGCAGGGCCTACGAGCAGTACTTC	CASSPWGRAYEQYF
TRBV3-1/TRBV3-2	NA	TRBJ2-2	NA	TGTGCCAGCAGCCCCCGACAGTTCGGGGAGCTGTTTTTT	CASSPRQFGELFF
TRBV5-6	TRBD1	TRBJ1-4	NA	TGTGCCAGCAGCGTCCTGACAGGGGGCAGGGAAAAACTGTTTTTT	CASSVLTGGREKLFF
TRBV5-8	TRBD1	TRBJ2-1	NA	TGTGCCAGCAGCATGGGACAGTTTATTTACAATGAGCAGTTCTTC	CASSMGQFIYNEQFF
TRBV28	NA	TRBJ1-1	NA	TGTGCCAGCAATATACAGGGTGAAGCTTTCTTT	CASNIQGEAFF
TRBV6-6	NA	TRBJ1-1	NA	TGTGCCAGCAGTTACGGGGGGGACACTGAAGCTTTCTTT	CASSYGGDTEAFF
TRBV19	NA	TRBJ2-5	NA	TGTGCCAGTAGTACCCCGGGGTACCAAGAGACCCAGTACTTC	CASSTPGYQETQYF
TRBV7-9	TRBD1	TRBJ1-6	NA	TGTGCCAGCAGCTACCACGACCGGCAGGGGGTAGGATCACCCCTCCACTTT	CASSYHDRQGVGSPLHF
TRBV19	NA	TRBJ1-4	once	TGTGCCAGTAGTTCTTCACATCATGTACGCGAAAAACTGTTTTTT	CASSSSHHVREKLFF
TRBV15	TRBD1	TRBJ2-7	NA	TGTGCCACCAGACCGACAGGGGACAGGGACGAGCAGTACTTC	CATRPTGDRDEQYF